This TCR beta chain was sequenced during a study of shared clonotypes between healthy human individuals. Across the study: Each donor's CD4 naive and CD4 memory cells filled three plates apiece, CD8 naive two, and CD8 memory one. Study findings and constraints: Depth was large, yet rarefaction showed that sorted-subset sequencing was incomplete.

Germline CDR1 is ENHRY and CDR2 is SYGVKD. There are 14 residues in the CDR3. The study drew all its donors from Caucasian adults living in Nashville, Tennessee. With CCR7-negative CD45RA+ TemRA cells, CD45RO+ cells were combined in CD8 memory. The method was immunoSEQ multiplex PCR; TCRdb's version includes in-frame clones alone and lacks a portion of them. The data hold under 120,000 clones, with 65% to 75% observed a single time. As to this clone: Its antigen remains unidentified. One junction end disagrees with the germline gene, perhaps due to a read error.

Input material: memory CD8+ T cells sorted from blood. Indicated subset: CD45RO+ cells pooled with CCR7-negative TemRA cells. The TCR originated in a woman in her twenties or thirties in good health. The chain has TRBV10-3 and TRBJ2-7, with 9 nucleotides matching TRBD2. This chain's CDR3 is CASSYAGGSYEQYF. CDR3 nucleotide sequence: TGTGCCAGCAGTTACGCGGGAGGGAGTTACGAGCAGTACTTC.